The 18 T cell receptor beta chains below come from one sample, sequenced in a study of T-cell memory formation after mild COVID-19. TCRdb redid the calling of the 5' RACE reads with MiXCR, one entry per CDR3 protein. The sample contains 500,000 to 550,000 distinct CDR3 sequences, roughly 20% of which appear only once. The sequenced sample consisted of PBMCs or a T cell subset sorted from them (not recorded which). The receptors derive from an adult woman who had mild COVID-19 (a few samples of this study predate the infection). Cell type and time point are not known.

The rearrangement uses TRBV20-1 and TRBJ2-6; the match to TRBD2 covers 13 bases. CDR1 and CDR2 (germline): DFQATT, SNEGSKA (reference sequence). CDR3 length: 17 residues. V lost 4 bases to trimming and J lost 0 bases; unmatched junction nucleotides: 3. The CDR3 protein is CSAKGLAGDSGANVLTF. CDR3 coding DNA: TGCAGTGCTAAAGGACTAGCGGGGGACTCTGGGGCCAACGTCCTGACTTTC.

CDR3 sequence (DNA): TGTGCCATCGGCCTGGCGGGGGCCAACGTCCTGACTTTC. It codes for CAIGLAGANVLTF. The V call is TRBV10-3, the J call TRBJ2-6, with unresolved D. Germline V lookup: CDR1 ENHRY, CDR2 SYGVKD. CDR3 size: 13 residues. V was pared by 8 bases and J by 4 bases, with 9 bases between.

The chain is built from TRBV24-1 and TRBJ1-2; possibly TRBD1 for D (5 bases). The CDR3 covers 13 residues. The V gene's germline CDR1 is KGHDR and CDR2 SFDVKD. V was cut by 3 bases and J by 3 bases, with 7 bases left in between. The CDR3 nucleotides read TGTGCCACCAGTGATGGGACCTACTATGGCTACACCTTC. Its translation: CATSDGTYYGYTF.

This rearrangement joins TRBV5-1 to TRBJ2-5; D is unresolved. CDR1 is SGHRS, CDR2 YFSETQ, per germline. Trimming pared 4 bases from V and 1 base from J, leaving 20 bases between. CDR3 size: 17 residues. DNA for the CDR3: TGCGCCAGCAGCCCCTCTCTGGACCGCGCCGTCCAAGAGACCCAGTACTTC. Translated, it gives CASSPSLDRAVQETQYF.

As DNA, the CDR3 is TGTGCCAGCAGTCCGCTCGGAGCGTCCTATGGCTACACCTTC. This translates into CASSPLGASYGYTF. This chain links TRBV27 with TRBJ1-2; D call uncertain. Trimming removed 5 bases from V and 4 bases from J, with 14 bases in between. The CDR3 length is 14 residues. From germline, CDR1 is MNHEY and CDR2 SMNVEV (reference sequence).

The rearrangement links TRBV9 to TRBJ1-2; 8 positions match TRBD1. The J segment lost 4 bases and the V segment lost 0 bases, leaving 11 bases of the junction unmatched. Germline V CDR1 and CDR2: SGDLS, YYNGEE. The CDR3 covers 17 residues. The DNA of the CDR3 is TGTGCCAGCAGCGTAGCTTACACAGGGGGATCCTTCTATGGCTACACCTTC. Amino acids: CASSVAYTGGSFYGYTF.

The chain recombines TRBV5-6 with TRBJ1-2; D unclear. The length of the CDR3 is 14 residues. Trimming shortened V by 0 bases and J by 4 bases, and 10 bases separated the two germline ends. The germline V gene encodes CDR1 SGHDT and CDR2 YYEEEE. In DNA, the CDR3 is TGTGCCAGCAGCTTGGCACAGACCGTCTATGGCTACACCTTC. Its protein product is CASSLAQTVYGYTF.

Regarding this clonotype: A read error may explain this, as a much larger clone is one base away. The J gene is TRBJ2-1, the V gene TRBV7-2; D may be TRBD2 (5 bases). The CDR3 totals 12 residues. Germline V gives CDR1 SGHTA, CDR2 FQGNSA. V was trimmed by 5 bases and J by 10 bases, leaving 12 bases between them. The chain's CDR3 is CASSVRGPEQFF. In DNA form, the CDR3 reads TGTGCCAGCAGCGTCCGGGGTCCGGAGCAGTTCTTC. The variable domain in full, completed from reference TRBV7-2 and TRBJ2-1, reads GAGVSQSPSNKVTEKGKDVELRCDPISGHTALYWYRQSLGQGLEFLIYFQGNSAPDKSGLPSDRFSAERTGGSVSTLTIQRTQQEDSAVYLCASSVRGPEQFFGPGTRLTVL.

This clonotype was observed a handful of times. CDR3 protein: CASSLHQENNEKLFF. CDR3 in DNA: TGTGCCAGCAGCTTACACCAGGAGAATAATGAAAAACTGTTTTTT. The chain carries TRBV7-9 and TRBJ1-4; D not certain. The CDR3 runs 15 residues. The V gene's germline CDR1 is SEHNR and CDR2 FQNEAQ (reference sequence). Trimming shortened V by 2 bases and J by 4 bases, and 11 bases separated the two germline ends. Complete variable domain (other parts from reference TRBV7-9 and TRBJ1-4): DTGVSQNPRHKITKRGQNVTFRCDPISEHNRLYWYRQTLGQGPEFLTYFQNEAQLEKSRLLSDRFSAERPKGSFSTLEIQRTEQGDSAMYLCASSLHQENNEKLFFGSGTQLSVL.

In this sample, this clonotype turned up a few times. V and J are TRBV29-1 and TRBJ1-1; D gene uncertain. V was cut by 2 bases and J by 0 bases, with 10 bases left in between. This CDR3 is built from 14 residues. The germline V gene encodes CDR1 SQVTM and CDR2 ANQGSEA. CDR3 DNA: TGCAGCGTTGAATTGGCAGATTTGAACACTGAAGCTTTCTTT. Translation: CSVELADLNTEAFF.

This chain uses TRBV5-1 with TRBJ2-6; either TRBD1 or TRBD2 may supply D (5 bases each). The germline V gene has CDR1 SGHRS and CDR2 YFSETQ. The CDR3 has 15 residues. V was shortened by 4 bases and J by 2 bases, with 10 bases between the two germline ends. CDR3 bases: TGCGCCAGCAGCACGGGGACCACTGGGGCCAACGTCCTGACTTTC. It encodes CASSTGTTGANVLTF.

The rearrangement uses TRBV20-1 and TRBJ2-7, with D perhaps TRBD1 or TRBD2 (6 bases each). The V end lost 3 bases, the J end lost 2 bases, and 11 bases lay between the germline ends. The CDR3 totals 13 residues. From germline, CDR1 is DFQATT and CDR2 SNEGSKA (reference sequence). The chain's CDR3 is CSASGGATYEQYF. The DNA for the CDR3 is TGCAGTGCTAGCGGGGGCGCGACCTACGAGCAGTACTTC.

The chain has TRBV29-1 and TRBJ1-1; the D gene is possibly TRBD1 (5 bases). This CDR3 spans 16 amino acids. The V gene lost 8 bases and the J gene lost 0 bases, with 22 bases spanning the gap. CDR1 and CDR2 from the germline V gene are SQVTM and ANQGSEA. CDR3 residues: CSSWGAGVMMNTEAFF. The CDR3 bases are TGCAGCTCTTGGGGCGCCGGGGTTATGATGAACACTGAAGCTTTCTTT.

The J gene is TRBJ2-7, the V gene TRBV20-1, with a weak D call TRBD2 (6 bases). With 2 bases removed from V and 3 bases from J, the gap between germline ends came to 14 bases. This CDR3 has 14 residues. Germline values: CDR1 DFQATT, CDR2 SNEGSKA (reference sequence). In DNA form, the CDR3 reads TGCAGTGCTAGATCCGGGACTGATCTCTACGAGCAGTACTTC. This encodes CSARSGTDLYEQYF.

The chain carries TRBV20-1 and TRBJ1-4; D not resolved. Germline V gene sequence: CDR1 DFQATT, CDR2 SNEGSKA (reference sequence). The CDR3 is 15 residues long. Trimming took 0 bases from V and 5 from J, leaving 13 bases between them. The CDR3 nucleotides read TGCAGTGCTAGAGATGGCGGCTCTACAAATGAAAAACTGTTTTTT. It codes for CSARDGGSTNEKLFF.

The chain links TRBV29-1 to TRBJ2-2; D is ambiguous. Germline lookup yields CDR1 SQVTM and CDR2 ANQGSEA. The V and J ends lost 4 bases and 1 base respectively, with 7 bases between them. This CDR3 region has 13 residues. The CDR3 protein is CSVVLLNTGELFF. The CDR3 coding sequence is TGCAGCGTTGTACTCTTGAACACCGGGGAGCTGTTTTTT.

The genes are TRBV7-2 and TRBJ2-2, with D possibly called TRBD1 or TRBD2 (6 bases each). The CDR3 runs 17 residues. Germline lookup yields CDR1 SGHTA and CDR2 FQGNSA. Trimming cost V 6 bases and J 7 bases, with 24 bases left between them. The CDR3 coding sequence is TGTGCCAGCAGACCCCGAGGGCCGGGGGCCGCCGTCGGGGAGCTGTTTTTT. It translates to CASRPRGPGAAVGELFF.

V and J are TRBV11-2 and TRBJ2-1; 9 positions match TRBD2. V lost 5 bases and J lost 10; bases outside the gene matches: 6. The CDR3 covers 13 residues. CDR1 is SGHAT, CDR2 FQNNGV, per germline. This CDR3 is CASSPRLAGEQFF. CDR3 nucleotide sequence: TGTGCCAGCAGCCCTCGCCTAGCGGGGGAGCAGTTCTTC.